This T cell receptor (beta chain) originates from a study of cytomegalovirus exposure and HLA in healthy donors. General study findings and limits: V- and J-gene trimming in TCR beta was tied to a missense DCLRE1C variant by an analysis performed later.

Regarding donors, all were healthy bone marrow donors. The donors, nominally healthy at sampling, likely had unrecorded immune exposures. Remarks on this clone: What it recognizes is unknown.

60 Vbeta and 13 Jbeta primers were used in PCR. Profiled with immunoSEQ multiplex PCR; TCRdb holds only in-frame clones, not every one. Altogether roughly 160,000 clones are present, about 80% being singletons, with the ten largest covering 1%. The CDR3 contains 15 residues. Germline V gene sequence: CDR1 LGHNA, CDR2 YSLEER. Trimming cost V 2 bases and J 3 bases, with 11 bases left between them. Sequencing used PBMCs. The chain links TRBV4-3 to TRBJ1-5; TRBD1 is a possible D gene (5 bases). This sequence was found in a woman between 45 and 65 years old in good health and CMV-seropositive. DNA for the CDR3: TGCGCCAGCAGCCAATCGCGACAGACCAATCAGCCCCAGCATTTT. Translation gives CASSQSRQTNQPQHF.